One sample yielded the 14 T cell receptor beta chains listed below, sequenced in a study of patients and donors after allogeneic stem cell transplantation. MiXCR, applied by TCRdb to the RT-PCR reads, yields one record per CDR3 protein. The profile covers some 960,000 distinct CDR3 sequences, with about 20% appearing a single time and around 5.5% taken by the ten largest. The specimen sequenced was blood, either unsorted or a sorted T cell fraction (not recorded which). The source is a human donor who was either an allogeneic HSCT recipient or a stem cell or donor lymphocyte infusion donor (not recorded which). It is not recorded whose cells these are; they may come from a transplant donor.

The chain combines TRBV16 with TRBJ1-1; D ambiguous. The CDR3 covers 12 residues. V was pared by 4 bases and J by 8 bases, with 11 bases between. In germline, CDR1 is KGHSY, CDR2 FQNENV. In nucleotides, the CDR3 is TGTGCCAGCAGCCGGGGTCCTTCCGAAGCTTTCTTT. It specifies CASSRGPSEAFF.

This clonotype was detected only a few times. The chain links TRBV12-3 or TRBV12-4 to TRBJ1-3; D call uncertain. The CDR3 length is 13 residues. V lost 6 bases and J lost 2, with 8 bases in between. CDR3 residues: CASSLLTGNTIYF. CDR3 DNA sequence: TGTGCCAGCAGCCTTTTGACTGGAAACACCATATATTTT.

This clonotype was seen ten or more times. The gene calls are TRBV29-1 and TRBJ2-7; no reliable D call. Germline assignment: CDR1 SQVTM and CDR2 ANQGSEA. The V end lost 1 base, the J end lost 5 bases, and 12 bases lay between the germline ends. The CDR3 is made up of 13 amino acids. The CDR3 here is CSVEGRTRNEQYF. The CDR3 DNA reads TGCAGCGTTGAAGGACGAACGAGGAACGAGCAGTACTTC.

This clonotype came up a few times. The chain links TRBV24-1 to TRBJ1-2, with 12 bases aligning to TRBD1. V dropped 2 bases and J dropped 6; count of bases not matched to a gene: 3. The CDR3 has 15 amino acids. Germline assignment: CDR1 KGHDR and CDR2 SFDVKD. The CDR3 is CATSDSGQGADGYTF. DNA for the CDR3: TGTGCCACCAGTGATTCGGGACAGGGGGCGGATGGCTACACCTTC.

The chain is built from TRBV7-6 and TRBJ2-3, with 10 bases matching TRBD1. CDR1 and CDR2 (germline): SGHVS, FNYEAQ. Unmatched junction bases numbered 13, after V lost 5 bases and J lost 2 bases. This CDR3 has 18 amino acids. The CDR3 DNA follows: TGTGCCAGCAGCCCGTGGACAGGGGGGGCCTCATTCACAGATACGCAGTATTTT. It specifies CASSPWTGGASFTDTQYF. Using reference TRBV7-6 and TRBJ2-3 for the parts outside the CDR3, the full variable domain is GAGVSQSPRYKVTKRGQDVALRCDPISGHVSLYWYRQALGQGPEFLTYFNYEAQQDKSGLPNDRFSAERPEGSISTLTIQRTEQRDSAMYRCASSPWTGGASFTDTQYFGPGTRLTVL.

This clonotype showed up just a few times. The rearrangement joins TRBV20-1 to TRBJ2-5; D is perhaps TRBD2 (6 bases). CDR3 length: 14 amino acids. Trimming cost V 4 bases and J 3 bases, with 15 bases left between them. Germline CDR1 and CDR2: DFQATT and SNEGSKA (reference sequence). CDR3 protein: CSAKSLAIEETQYF. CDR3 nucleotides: TGCAGTGCTAAGTCCCTAGCGATAGAAGAGACCCAGTACTTC.

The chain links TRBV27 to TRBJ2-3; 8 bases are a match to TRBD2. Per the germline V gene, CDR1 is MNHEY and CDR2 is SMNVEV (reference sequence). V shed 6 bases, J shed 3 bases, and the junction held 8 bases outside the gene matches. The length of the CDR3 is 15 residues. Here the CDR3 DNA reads TGTGCCAGCAGCTTCTTAGCGGGGCGAACAGATACGCAGTATTTT. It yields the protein CASSFLAGRTDTQYF.

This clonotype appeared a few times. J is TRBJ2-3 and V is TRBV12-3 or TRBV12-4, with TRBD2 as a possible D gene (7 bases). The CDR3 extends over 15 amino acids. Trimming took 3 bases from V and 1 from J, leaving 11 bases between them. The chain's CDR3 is CASSFAGAGTDTQYF. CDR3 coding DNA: TGTGCCAGCAGTTTCGCGGGGGCCGGCACAGATACGCAGTATTTT.

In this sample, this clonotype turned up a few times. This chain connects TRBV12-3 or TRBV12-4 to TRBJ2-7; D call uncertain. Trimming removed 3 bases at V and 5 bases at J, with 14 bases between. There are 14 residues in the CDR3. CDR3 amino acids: CASSFMTPGHEQYF. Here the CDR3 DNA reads TGTGCCAGCAGTTTTATGACCCCTGGGCACGAGCAGTACTTC.

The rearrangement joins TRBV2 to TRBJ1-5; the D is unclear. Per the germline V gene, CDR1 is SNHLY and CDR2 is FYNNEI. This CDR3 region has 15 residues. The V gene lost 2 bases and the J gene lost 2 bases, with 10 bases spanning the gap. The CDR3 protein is CASSENSPGNQPQHF. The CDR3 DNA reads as TGTGCCAGCAGTGAAAACAGTCCAGGCAATCAGCCCCAGCATTTT.

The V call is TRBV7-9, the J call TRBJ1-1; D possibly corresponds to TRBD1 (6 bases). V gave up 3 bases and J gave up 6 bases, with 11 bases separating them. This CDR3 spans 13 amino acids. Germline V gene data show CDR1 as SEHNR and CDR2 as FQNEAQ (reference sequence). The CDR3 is CASSFSTGPEAFF. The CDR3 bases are TGTGCCAGCAGCTTCTCAACAGGGCCTGAAGCTTTCTTT.

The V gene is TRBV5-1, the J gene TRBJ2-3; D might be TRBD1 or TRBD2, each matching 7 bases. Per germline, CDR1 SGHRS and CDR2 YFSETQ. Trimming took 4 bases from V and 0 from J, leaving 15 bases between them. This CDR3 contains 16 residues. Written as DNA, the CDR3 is TGCGCCAGCAGCCCGGCCCAGGGGGGGAGCACAGATACGCAGTATTTT. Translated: CASSPAQGGSTDTQYF.

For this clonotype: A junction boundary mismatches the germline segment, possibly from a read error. The DNA of the CDR3 is TGCTGTGCACCTCTGAACACCGGGGAGCTGTTTTTT. Its protein product is CCAPLNTGELFF. The chain combines TRBV20-1 with TRBJ2-2; D ambiguous. Per the germline V gene, CDR1 is DFQATT and CDR2 is SNEGSKA (reference sequence). The CDR3 consists of 12 residues.

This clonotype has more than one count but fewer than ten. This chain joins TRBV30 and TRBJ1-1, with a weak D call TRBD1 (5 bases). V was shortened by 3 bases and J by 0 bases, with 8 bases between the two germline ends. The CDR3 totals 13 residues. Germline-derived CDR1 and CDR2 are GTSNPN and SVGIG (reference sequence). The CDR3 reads CAWSPGLNTEAFF. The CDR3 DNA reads TGTGCCTGGAGCCCAGGGTTGAACACTGAAGCTTTCTTT.